This T cell receptor (beta chain) emerged from a study of blood T cell repertoires in COVID-19. Study context: The samples span acute and convalescent COVID-19 from the United States, Italy and Spain. Sources were T cells, B-cell-depleted T cells, or PBMCs; the material itself was cDNA or gDNA.

The ends were cut back, 0 bases at V and 0 bases at J, with 13 bases in the middle. CDR3 length: 17 residues. Using immunoSEQ multiplex PCR, the repertoire was profiled, and TCRdb retains in-frame clones only, with some absent. The sample lists approximately 100,000 clones, roughly 82% occurring once. V usage is TRBV23-1 and J usage is TRBJ2-3; possibly TRBD2 for D (6 bases). TRBV23-1 carries the ORF label, with uncertain function. The TCR was taken from a woman aged 80 or over with active or convalescent COVID-19. The sample was peripheral blood. CDR3 sequence: CASSQSGVGGSTDTQYF. CDR3 in DNA: TGCGCCAGCAGTCAATCGGGGGTCGGGGGAAGCACAGATACGCAGTATTTT.